A selection of T cell receptor beta chains follows, all from one sample in a study of cytomegalovirus exposure and HLA in healthy donors. Repertoires were generated with immunoSEQ multiplex PCR, while TCRdb's copy carries only in-frame clones and drops some. The sample has 70,000 or so clones; the top ten hold 2.4%. Sequencing was performed on PBMCs. The origin of the receptors is a female donor in good health and CMV-seropositive. Each CDR3 is given with its conserved first and last residue. Each record gives: J gene, D gene, V gene, CDR3 DNA, CDR3 protein. The D gene is left open where the match is weak.

J: TRBJ1-4; D: NA; V: TRBV6-6; DNA: TGTGCCAGCAGTCTCGGGGTCAATGAAAAACTGTTTTTT; CDR3: CASSLGVNEKLFF
J: TRBJ2-7; D: TRBD1; V: TRBV6-1; DNA: TGTGCCAGCAGAGAGACAGGGCCCGTCTACGAGCAGTACTTC; CDR3: CASRETGPVYEQYF
J: TRBJ2-7; D: TRBD2; V: TRBV2; DNA: TGTGCCAGCAGCGGGACTAGCGGGACCTACGAGCAGTACTTC; CDR3: CASSGTSGTYEQYF
J: TRBJ2-7; D: NA; V: TRBV7-9; DNA: TGTGCCAGCAGATTGGAGACCGGCGAGCAGTACTTC; CDR3: CASRLETGEQYF
J: TRBJ2-1; D: NA; V: TRBV4-3; DNA: TGCGCCAGCAGCCCTTACTTTTCGACAGAGATATTCTACAATGAGCAGTTCTTC; CDR3: CASSPYFSTEIFYNEQFF
J: TRBJ2-3; D: NA; V: TRBV4-1; DNA: TGCGCCAGCAGCCAAGACAGGCCAGATACGCAGTATTTT; CDR3: CASSQDRPDTQYF
J: TRBJ2-3; D: NA; V: TRBV7-3; DNA: TGTGCCAGCAGGGGGGGAGGAGATACGCAGTATTTT; CDR3: CASRGGGDTQYF
J: TRBJ2-4; D: NA; V: TRBV4-3; DNA: TGCGCCAGCAGCCAAGATCGAGAGGGCTACATTCAGTACTTC; CDR3: CASSQDREGYIQYF
J: TRBJ1-2; D: TRBD1; V: TRBV5-6; DNA: TGTGCCAGCAGCTTGGGGACAGGAGATGTGCCGTCTAACTATGGCTACACCTTC; CDR3: CASSLGTGDVPSNYGYTF
J: TRBJ2-3; D: NA; V: TRBV6-1; DNA: TGTGCCAGCATTTCAGGGCCCATTTACACAGATACGCAGTATTTT; CDR3: CASISGPIYTDTQYF
J: TRBJ2-1; D: TRBD1; V: TRBV4-3; DNA: TGCGCCAGCAGCCATTCGGGACAGGGGGTTTACAATGAGCAGTTCTTC; CDR3: CASSHSGQGVYNEQFF
J: TRBJ1-2; D: NA; V: TRBV19; DNA: TGTGCCAGTAGTCAGGGGCGACTTAACTATGGCTACACCTTC; CDR3: CASSQGRLNYGYTF
J: TRBJ2-7; D: NA; V: TRBV7-9; DNA: TGTGCCAGCAGCTTAGTCGGGTCGGAAAACCCTTCCTACGAGCAGTACTTC; CDR3: CASSLVGSENPSYEQYF
J: TRBJ2-7; D: NA; V: TRBV28; DNA: TGTGCCAGCAGTTCAGGGGCCTACGAGCAGTACTTC; CDR3: CASSSGAYEQYF
J: TRBJ2-7; D: NA; V: TRBV6-1; DNA: TGTGCCAGCAGTGAGTATCCCTACGAGCAGTACTTC; CDR3: CASSEYPYEQYF
J: TRBJ1-5; D: NA; V: TRBV6-9; DNA: TGTGCCCCTGGGGGGAATCAGCCCCAGCATTTT; CDR3: CAPGGNQPQHF
J: TRBJ2-5; D: TRBD2; V: TRBV6-5; DNA: TGTGCCAGCAGTACAACTAGCGGTCAAGAGACCCAGTACTTC; CDR3: CASSTTSGQETQYF
J: TRBJ2-5; D: TRBD2; V: TRBV30; DNA: TGTGCCTGGATTCCACTAGCGGGAGAGACCCAGTACTTC; CDR3: CAWIPLAGETQYF
J: TRBJ2-7; D: NA; V: TRBV4-3; DNA: TGCGCCAGCAGCCAAGATCGGTCAGGCATCTACGAGCAGTACTTC; CDR3: CASSQDRSGIYEQYF
J: TRBJ1-4; D: TRBD1; V: TRBV2; DNA: TGTGCCAGCCAAGGGGACAGTGAAAAACTGTTTTTT; CDR3: CASQGDSEKLFF
J: TRBJ2-1; D: NA; V: TRBV28; DNA: TGTGCCAGCAGTTTATTGGCCAGAGATGACAGTGAGCAGTTCTTC; CDR3: CASSLLARDDSEQFF
J: TRBJ1-4; D: TRBD1; V: TRBV29-1; DNA: TGCAGCGTTAAGGGCCAGGGGGATGAAAAACTGTTTTTT; CDR3: CSVKGQGDEKLFF
J: TRBJ1-2; D: NA; V: TRBV19; DNA: TGTGCCAGTAGTATCGGGTTATTGGATGGCTACACCTTC; CDR3: CASSIGLLDGYTF
J: TRBJ1-5; D: NA; V: TRBV19; DNA: TGTGCCAGTAGTACCCGACAGGATGGCCCCCAGCATTTT; CDR3: CASSTRQDGPQHF
J: TRBJ1-5; D: NA; V: TRBV30; DNA: TGTGCCGGGAGGGGTAAGGACAGCCGCGGGTACACCCAGCATTTT; CDR3: CAGRGKDSRGYTQHF
J: TRBJ1-2; D: TRBD1; V: TRBV5-8; DNA: TGTGCCAGCGGTAACAGGGGGAACTATGGCTACACCTTC; CDR3: CASGNRGNYGYTF